The 14 T cell receptor beta chains listed next were all sequenced from one sample in a study of CD8+CD57+ T cells in acquired aplastic anemia. Genomic DNA, the template, was used for profiling of the TCR beta VDJ and CDR3. TCRdb re-called the reads with MiXCR, one entry per CDR3 protein. The table records over 150,000 distinct CDR3 sequences, 71% of them present only once. Patients included in sequencing had previously demonstrated CD8+CD57+ cell expansion by flow cytometry. Sequencing was carried out using sorted CD4+, CD8+, or CD8+CD57+ T cells (not recorded which) from PBMCs. These TCRs come from a human donor with aplastic anemia.

This clonotype showed up just once. The chain combines TRBV7-3 with TRBJ1-2; D is ambiguous. V gave up 2 bases and J gave up 8 bases, with 12 bases separating them. This CDR3 region has 13 residues. Germline CDR1 and CDR2: SGHTA and FQGTGA. In DNA form, the CDR3 reads TGTGCCAGCAGCTTACCCGCTCAAGGCGGCTACACCTTC. Amino acids: CASSLPAQGGYTF. Combining the CDR3 with reference TRBV7-3 and TRBJ1-2 gives the whole variable domain GAGVSQTPSNKVTEKGKYVELRCDPISGHTALYWYRQSLGQGPEFLIYFQGTGAADDSGLPNDRFFAVRPEGSVSTLKIQRTERGDSAVYLCASSLPAQGGYTFGSGTRLTVV.

The rearrangement joins TRBV20-1 to TRBJ1-1, with a tentative D call TRBD1 (5 bases). The CDR3 has 17 residues. The V end was cut by 3 bases, the J end by 5 bases, with 25 bases between. The germline V gene encodes CDR1 DFQATT and CDR2 SNEGSKA (reference sequence). The CDR3 loop is CSARAPGLDTGETEAFF. The CDR3 bases are TGCAGTGCTAGGGCACCGGGACTAGACACCGGGGAGACTGAAGCTTTCTTT.

This chain joins TRBV11-2 and TRBJ2-7; perhaps TRBD1 as D (5 bases). CDR3 length: 14 residues. Trimming pared 4 bases from V and 3 bases from J, leaving 13 bases between. From germline, CDR1 is SGHAT and CDR2 FQNNGV. CDR3 sequence (DNA): TGTGCCAGCAGCTCGCCGGACAAATTCTACGAGCAGTACTTC. As protein: CASSSPDKFYEQYF.

This clonotype was counted a single time. The chain is built from TRBV10-3 and TRBJ2-2, with 7 bases aligning to TRBD2. CDR1 is ENHRY, CDR2 SYGVKD, per germline. V gave up 11 bases and J gave up 3 bases; unmatched junction bases: 6. CDR3 size: 13 residues. In DNA, the CDR3 is TGTGCCCTCATGGCGGGGGACACCGGGGAGCTGTTTTTT. Its translation: CALMAGDTGELFF.

V gene TRBV20-1 combines with J gene TRBJ2-3, with 15 bases that match TRBD2. The CDR3 runs to 18 residues. V gave up 6 bases and J gave up 2 bases; unmatched junction bases: 12. Germline lookup yields CDR1 DFQATT and CDR2 SNEGSKA (reference sequence). The CDR3 sequence is CSAHAGTSGGKTTDTQYF. In nucleotides, the CDR3 is TGCAGTGCCCACGCGGGGACTAGCGGGGGGAAAACCACAGATACGCAGTATTTT.

This clonotype was seen only a few times. This chain links TRBV20-1 with TRBJ2-2; possibly TRBD1 or TRBD2 for D (5 bases each). The CDR3 is 14 residues long. Germline V CDR1 and CDR2: DFQATT, SNEGSKA (reference sequence). Deletions cut 4 bases from V and 5 bases from J, with 14 bases between. CDR3 residues: CSATRGPKTGELFF. The DNA for the CDR3 is TGCAGTGCTACAAGGGGACCTAAGACCGGGGAGCTGTTTTTT.

This clonotype was seen more than once but under ten times. The rearrangement uses TRBV19 and TRBJ2-7, with 9 bases lining up with TRBD2. Germline V gene sequence: CDR1 LNHDA, CDR2 SQIVND (reference sequence). The CDR3 covers 15 residues. J was trimmed by 6 bases and V by 3 bases; bases with no gene match: 9. The CDR3 bases are TGTGCCAGTAGTATTATAAGCGGGGGGCCATCCGAGCAGTACTTC. Translation: CASSIISGGPSEQYF.

The J gene is TRBJ2-3, the V gene TRBV5-1; 9 nucleotides align to TRBD1. The V and J ends lost 7 bases and 2 bases, in that order; junction bases with no gene match: 11. CDR1 is SGHRS and CDR2 is YFSETQ in the germline V gene. CDR3 length: 16 residues. The CDR3 nucleotides read TGCGCCAGCCGCAACGGGGACAGGGAGATCACAGATACGCAGTATTTT. Protein sequence: CASRNGDREITDTQYF.

This clonotype was seen a few times. The chain combines TRBV7-2 with TRBJ2-1; tentatively, D is TRBD2 (6 bases). This CDR3 has 14 amino acids. The V gene's germline CDR1 is SGHTA and CDR2 FQGNSA. V was cut by 5 bases and J by 4 bases, with 12 bases left in between. The CDR3 DNA is TGTGCCAGCAGCGTCGGGGGTACGTACAATGAGCAGTTCTTC. Its protein product is CASSVGGTYNEQFF. The entire variable domain, with the rest obtained from reference TRBV7-2 and TRBJ2-1, is as follows: GAGVSQSPSNKVTEKGKDVELRCDPISGHTALYWYRQSLGQGLEFLIYFQGNSAPDKSGLPSDRFSAERTGGSVSTLTIQRTQQEDSAVYLCASSVGGTYNEQFFGPGTRLTVL.

This clonotype was seen a handful of times. J is TRBJ2-6 and V is TRBV20-1; TRBD1 is a possible D gene (6 bases). CDR1 is DFQATT, CDR2 SNEGSKA, per germline (reference sequence). V was pared by 5 bases and J by 2 bases, with 16 bases between. This CDR3 is 16 amino acids long. As DNA, the CDR3 is TGCAGTGCTCTCCGACAGGATCAGGCTGGGGCCAACGTCCTGACTTTC. Its translation: CSALRQDQAGANVLTF.

This clonotype has more than one count but fewer than ten. CDR3: CASRPRQGRHSNYGYTF. The DNA of the CDR3 is TGTGCCAGTAGACCACGCCAGGGACGACATTCTAACTATGGCTACACCTTC. The V gene is TRBV19, the J gene TRBJ1-2; possible D gene TRBD1, 5 bases. The V end was cut by 6 bases, the J end by 0 bases, with 20 bases between. Germline V CDR1 and CDR2: LNHDA, SQIVND (reference sequence). This CDR3 contains 17 residues. Full variable domain (missing parts from reference TRBV19 and TRBJ1-2): DGGITQSPKYLFRKEGQNVTLSCEQNLNHDAMYWYRQDPGQGLRLIYYSQIVNDFQKGDIAEGYSVSREKKESFPLTVTSAQKNPTAFYLCASRPRQGRHSNYGYTFGSGTRLTVV.

The chain links TRBV9 to TRBJ1-3; D not resolved. There are 14 residues in the CDR3. V was clipped by 4 bases and J by 9 bases, with 17 bases between them. Germline CDR1 SGDLS, CDR2 YYNGEE. Here the CDR3 DNA reads TGTGCCAGCAGCTCCCGTACCCTGGATGCCACCATATATTTT. Its translation: CASSSRTLDATIYF.

Of note for this clonotype: At one end the junction does not follow the germline gene, possibly because of a read error. This sequence joins TRBV7-3 and TRBJ1-5; D is possibly TRBD1 (5 bases). The CDR3 has 13 amino acids. Per germline, CDR1 SGHTA and CDR2 FQGTGA. The CDR3 spells CARWGDSYQPQHF. As DNA, the CDR3 is TGTGCCAGGTGGGGGGATAGCTATCAGCCCCAGCATTTT. Full variable domain (outside the CDR3, taken from reference TRBV7-3 and TRBJ1-5): GAGVSQTPSNKVTEKGKYVELRCDPISGHTALYWYRQSLGQGPEFLIYFQGTGAADDSGLPNDRFFAVRPEGSVSTLKIQRTERGDSAVYLCARWGDSYQPQHFGDGTRLSIL.

On this clonotype itself: A single base separates this from a much larger clone, so it may be a read error. This chain uses TRBV6-4 with TRBJ2-5; TRBD1 matches at 7 bases. The CDR3 totals 13 residues. CDR1 is MRHNA and CDR2 is SNTAGT in the germline V gene. J gave up 10 bases and V 4 bases, and 9 bases lay outside the gene matches. The CDR3 is CASSGDSNQLQYF. Here the CDR3 DNA reads TGTGCCAGCAGTGGGGACAGCAATCAGCTCCAGTACTTC.